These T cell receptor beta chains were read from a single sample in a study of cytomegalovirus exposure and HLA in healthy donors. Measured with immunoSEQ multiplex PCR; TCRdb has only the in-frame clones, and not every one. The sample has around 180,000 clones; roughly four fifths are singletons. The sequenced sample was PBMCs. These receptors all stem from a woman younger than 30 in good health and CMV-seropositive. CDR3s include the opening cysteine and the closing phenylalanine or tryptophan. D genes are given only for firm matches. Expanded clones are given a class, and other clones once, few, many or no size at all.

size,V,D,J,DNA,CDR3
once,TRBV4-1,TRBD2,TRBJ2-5,TGCGCCAGCAGCCAGGGAGGGTTGGAGTCAGAGACCCAGTACTTC,CASSQGGLESETQYF
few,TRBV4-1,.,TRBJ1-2,TGCGCCAGCAGCCAGGGGGCGAGGGTGGGTTCGATCTATGGCTACACCTTC,CASSQGARVGSIYGYTF
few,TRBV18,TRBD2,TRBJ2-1,TGTGCCAGCTCACAGGGACTAGCAAGCTTCGATGAGCAGTTCTTC,CASSQGLASFDEQFF
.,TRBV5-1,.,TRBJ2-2,TGCGCCAGCAGCTTGGCCTTAGACGGGATCCCTGGCGGGGAGCTGTTTTTT,CASSLALDGIPGGELFF
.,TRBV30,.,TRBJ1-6,TGTGCCTGGAGTGTACGCAGGGGACCCCTCCACTTT,CAWSVRRGPLHF
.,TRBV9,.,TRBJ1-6,TGTGCCAGCAGCGGCTCCGGGACAAATAATTCACCCCTCCACTTT,CASSGSGTNNSPLHF
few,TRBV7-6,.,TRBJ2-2,TGTGCCAGCAGCTTGTTCGGGAACACCGGGGAGCTGTTTTTT,CASSLFGNTGELFF
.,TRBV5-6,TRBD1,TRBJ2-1,TGTGCCAGCAGCTTCCCGGGACAGGAGACCAATGAGCAGTTCTTC,CASSFPGQETNEQFF
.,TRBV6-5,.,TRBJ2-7,TGTGCCAGCAGTTCCTTATACGAGCAGTACTTC,CASSSLYEQYF
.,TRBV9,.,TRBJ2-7,TGTGCCAGCAGCGTAGATCCTAGCAACGAGCAGTACTTC,CASSVDPSNEQYF
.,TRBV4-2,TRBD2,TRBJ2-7,TGTGCCAGCAGCCAAGATGGGGGGGTCTACGAGCAGTACTTC,CASSQDGGVYEQYF
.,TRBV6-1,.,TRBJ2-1,TGTGCCAGCAGCAGAACAGGTTACAATGAGCAGTTCTTC,CASSRTGYNEQFF
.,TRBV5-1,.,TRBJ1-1,TGCGCCAGCAGCTTAGGTGACAGTAACACTGAAGCTTTCTTT,CASSLGDSNTEAFF
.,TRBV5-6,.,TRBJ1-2,TGTGCCAGCAGCTTGGCCGGAGGTCCCTATGGCTACACCTTC,CASSLAGGPYGYTF
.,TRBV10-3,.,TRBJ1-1,TGTGCCATCAGTGACCCCGGACTCATGAACACTGAAGCTTTCTTT,CAISDPGLMNTEAFF
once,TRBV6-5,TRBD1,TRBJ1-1,TGTGCCAGCAGCCGGGACAGGGTTGGGGGTGAAGCTTTCTTT,CASSRDRVGGEAFF
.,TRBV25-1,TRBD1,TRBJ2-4,TGTGCCAGCAGCCGGACAGGAAGGGGACAGGGGGTCAAAAACATTCAGTACTTC,CASSRTGRGQGVKNIQYF
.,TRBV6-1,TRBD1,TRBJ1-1,TGTGCCAGCAGTGCATCCGCAGGGGGCGCTGGGAACACTGAAGCTTTCTTT,CASSASAGGAGNTEAFF
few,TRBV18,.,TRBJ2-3,TGTGCCAGCTCACCACGGGTGCAGGGTTCCACAGATACGCAGTATTTT,CASSPRVQGSTDTQYF
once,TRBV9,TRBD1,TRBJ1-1,TGTGCCAGCAGCGGGGCAGGGGGATTTGAAGCTTTCTTT,CASSGAGGFEAFF
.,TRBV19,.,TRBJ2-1,TGTGCCAGTTGTGTGGGCCTTTACAATGAGCAGTTCTTC,CASCVGLYNEQFF
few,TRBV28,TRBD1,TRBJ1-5,TGTGCCTCCGGCGACAGGGGCAATCAGCCCCAGCATTTT,CASGDRGNQPQHF
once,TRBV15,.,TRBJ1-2,TGTGCCACCCGTGAGGGATTATACGGCAACTATGGCTACACCTTC,CATREGLYGNYGYTF
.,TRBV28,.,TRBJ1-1,TGTGCCAGCAGTTCAGGGGACCTGAACACTGAAGCTTTCTTT,CASSSGDLNTEAFF
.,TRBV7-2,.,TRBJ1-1,TGTGCCAGCAGCTCGGTGGGGGGCACTGAAGCTTTCTTT,CASSSVGGTEAFF
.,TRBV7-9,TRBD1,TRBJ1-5,TGTGCCAGCAGCTTAGCGGAATCAACAGGGGATAGCAATCAGCCCCAGCATTTT,CASSLAESTGDSNQPQHF
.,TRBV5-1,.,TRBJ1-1,TGCGCCAGCAGCTTGGATCGAGCCGTGAACACTGAAGCTTTCTTT,CASSLDRAVNTEAFF
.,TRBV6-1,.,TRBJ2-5,TGTGCCAGCAGTACCCAGTGGAGGGAGACCCAGTACTTC,CASSTQWRETQYF
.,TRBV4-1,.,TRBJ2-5,TGCGCCAGCAGCCAAGATCAGGGGGGAGAGACCCAGTACTTC,CASSQDQGGETQYF
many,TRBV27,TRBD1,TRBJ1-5,TGTGCCAGCAGTCCTGACAGGGGGCCCTATAGCAATCAGCCCCAGCATTTT,CASSPDRGPYSNQPQHF
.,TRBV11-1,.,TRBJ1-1,TGTGCCAGCAGCCCCCGGAACGCTGCCGAGGGCGCTTTCTTT,CASSPRNAAEGAFF
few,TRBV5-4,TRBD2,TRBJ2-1,TGTGCCAGCAGCTTTCCAGCGGGAGGCAATGAGCAGTTCTTC,CASSFPAGGNEQFF
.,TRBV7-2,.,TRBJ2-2,TGTGCCAGCAGCTTTTGGGGAGCGAACACCGGGGAGCTGTTTTTT,CASSFWGANTGELFF
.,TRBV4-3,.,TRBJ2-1,TGCGCCAGCAGCCAAGATCAGGCAGGCTCCTACAATGAGCAGTTCTTC,CASSQDQAGSYNEQFF
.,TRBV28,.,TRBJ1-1,TGTGCCAGCAGACCCGGGACTTCGGGGACTGAAGCTTTCTTT,CASRPGTSGTEAFF
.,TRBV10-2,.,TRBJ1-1,TGCGCCAGCAGTGGCACAGGATATAACACTGAAGCTTTCTTT,CASSGTGYNTEAFF
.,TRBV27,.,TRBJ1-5,TGTGCCAGCAGTATGAACCGGGGCAATCAGCCCCAGCATTTT,CASSMNRGNQPQHF
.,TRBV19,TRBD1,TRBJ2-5,TGTGCCAGTAGTAAGCGGGACAGGGGGAACCGCCAGGAGACCCAGTACTTC,CASSKRDRGNRQETQYF
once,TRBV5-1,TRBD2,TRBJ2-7,TGCGCCAGCAGCTACCTTAGCGGGGGGTCTTACGAGCAGTACTTC,CASSYLSGGSYEQYF
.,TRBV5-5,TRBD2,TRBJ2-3,TGTGCCAGCACCCGGGAAGGAGCGGGGGGATATACGCAGTATTTT,CASTREGAGGYTQYF
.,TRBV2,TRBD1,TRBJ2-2,TGTGCCAGCAGCCTCGGCAGGGGGCAAAACGGGGAGCTGTTTTTT,CASSLGRGQNGELFF
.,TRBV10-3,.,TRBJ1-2,TGTGCCATCAGTGAGACCGGTAGCGGCTACACCTTC,CAISETGSGYTF
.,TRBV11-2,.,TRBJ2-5,TGTGCCAGCAGCTCCCTGATCGGGACCCAGTACTTC,CASSSLIGTQYF
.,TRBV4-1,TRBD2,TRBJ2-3,TGCGCCAGCAGCCAAGATCCGGAACTAGCGGGGGGGTATGCGCAGTATTTT,CASSQDPELAGGYAQYF
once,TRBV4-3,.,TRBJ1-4,TGCGCCAGCAGCCAAGGCCAGTATCGAGAAAAACTGTTTTTT,CASSQGQYREKLFF
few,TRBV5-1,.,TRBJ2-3,TGCGCCAGCACCCCTGTATCAGGCGCGGGGCCGGGGGATACGCAGTATTTT,CASTPVSGAGPGDTQYF
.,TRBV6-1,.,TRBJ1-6,TGTGCCAGCAGTGACGGGTTACCCTATAATTCACCCCTCCACTTT,CASSDGLPYNSPLHF
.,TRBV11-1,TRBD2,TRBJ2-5,TGTGCCAGCAGCTCACGACTAGCGGGAGGGGAGACCCAGTACTTC,CASSSRLAGGETQYF
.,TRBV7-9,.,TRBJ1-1,TGTGCCAGCAGCTTTATCAGGAACACTGAAGCTTTCTTT,CASSFIRNTEAFF